The 23 T cell receptor beta chains below all came from one sample that was sequenced in a study of shared clonotypes between healthy human individuals. Produced via immunoSEQ multiplex PCR; TCRdb's table is partial and in-frame only. The data contain around 200,000 clones, 90% to 95% of them seen just once; the ten biggest clones take up 0.067%. The source material was naive CD4+ T cells sorted from blood. Described subset: CD45RA+ positively selected. The source is a young woman in good health.

The chain combines TRBV7-9 with TRBJ2-1; 11 bases line up with TRBD1. Trimming at V came to 4 bases and at J to 4 bases, leaving 3 bases not matched to a gene. The CDR3 has 15 residues. CDR1 SEHNR and CDR2 FQNEAQ come from the germline V gene (reference sequence). This chain's CDR3 is CASSYGTGGYNEQFF. The CDR3 nucleotides read TGTGCCAGCAGCTATGGGACAGGGGGGTACAATGAGCAGTTCTTC.

In its sample, this clone was seen a few times. The J gene is TRBJ2-7, the V gene TRBV7-8; possibly TRBD1 or TRBD2 for D (5 bases each). The CDR3 runs to 14 residues. V gave up 8 bases and J gave up 0 bases, with 14 bases separating them. Germline CDR1 reads SGHVS; CDR2 reads FQNEAQ. CDR3 sequence (DNA): TGTGCCAGCCAACCGGGACGTGGCTCCTACGAGCAGTACTTC. Amino acids: CASQPGRGSYEQYF.

This clone showed up just a few times. This chain uses TRBV2 with TRBJ1-3; D possibly corresponds to TRBD1 (6 bases). V lost 6 bases and J lost 4, with 13 bases in between. In germline, CDR1 is SNHLY, CDR2 FYNNEI. This CDR3 region has 14 residues. The CDR3 DNA reads TGTGCCAGCAGACCACAGGGAGCGGGAAACACCATATATTTT. This sequence encodes CASRPQGAGNTIYF.

This sequence joins TRBV6-5 and TRBJ2-5; tentatively, D is TRBD2 (5 bases). CDR3 length: 14 residues. CDR1 and CDR2 from the germline V gene are MNHEY and SVGAGI. Trimming pared 6 bases from V and 5 bases from J, leaving 16 bases between. CDR3 sequence: CASSRGVRGETQYF. CDR3 sequence (DNA): TGTGCCAGCAGCCGCGGAGTGCGCGGGGAGACCCAGTACTTC.

The V and J genes are TRBV30 and TRBJ2-5; D gene ambiguous. Germline values: CDR1 GTSNPN, CDR2 SVGIG (reference sequence). With 5 bases removed from V and 3 bases from J, the gap between germline ends came to 7 bases. CDR3 length equals 11 residues. CDR3 bases: TGTGCCTGGGGAATCAAAGAGACCCAGTACTTC. Translating it yields CAWGIKETQYF.

The chain recombines TRBV28 with TRBJ1-5, with D maybe TRBD1 (6 bases). The CDR3 runs 15 residues. Germline V gives CDR1 MDHEN, CDR2 SYDVKM. V lost 7 bases, J lost 2 bases, and 15 bases lay in between. The CDR3 sequence is CASTLGGEGNQPQHF. CDR3 DNA: TGTGCCAGCACCTTAGGGGGGGAAGGCAATCAGCCCCAGCATTTT.

The chain uses TRBV4-1 and TRBJ2-3; TRBD2 aligns across 12 bases. Germline values: CDR1 MGHRA, CDR2 YSYEKL. The CDR3 runs 16 residues. V was pared by 3 bases and J by 2 bases, with 3 bases of the junction left unmatched. The CDR3 loop is CASSQSSGRATDTQYF. The CDR3 DNA reads as TGCGCCAGCAGCCAGTCTAGCGGGAGGGCCACAGATACGCAGTATTTT.

The V and J genes are TRBV9 and TRBJ2-2; no reliable D call. This CDR3 spans 13 amino acids. Germline-derived CDR1 and CDR2 are SGDLS and YYNGEE. Trimming took off 3 bases at V and 2 bases at J, with 5 bases between the two ends. The CDR3 DNA sequence: TGTGCCAGCAGCGGCGTTAACACCGGGGAGCTGTTTTTT. Amino acid sequence: CASSGVNTGELFF.

V and J are TRBV18 and TRBJ1-4, with TRBD1 identical over 7 bases. Germline loops: CDR1 KGHSH, CDR2 LQKENI. The CDR3 runs 16 residues. With 3 bases clipped from V and 3 bases from J, the junction kept 7 bases outside the gene matches. The CDR3, as DNA: TGTGCCAGCTCACCTCGCACCGGGACAGCTAATGAAAAACTGTTTTTT. It specifies CASSPRTGTANEKLFF. The full variable domain, its missing parts supplied by reference TRBV18 and TRBJ1-4, is NAGVMQNPRHLVRRRGQEARLRCSPMKGHSHVYWYRQLPEEGLKFMVYLQKENIIDESGMPKERFSAEFPKEGPSILRIQQVVRGDSAAYFCASSPRTGTANEKLFFGSGTQLSVL.

The chain uses TRBV4-1 and TRBJ2-1; D call uncertain. The CDR3 length is 13 residues. Trimming cost V 1 base and J 9 bases, with 10 bases left between them. The germline gives CDR1 MGHRA, CDR2 YSYEKL. CDR3 residues: CASSQVGSVEQFF. In nucleotides, the CDR3 is TGCGCCAGCAGCCAAGTGGGGTCGGTTGAGCAGTTCTTC.

The chain couples TRBV2 to TRBJ2-1, with 10 positions matching TRBD2. J gave up 7 bases and V 6 bases, and 15 bases lay outside the gene matches. Germline CDR1 and CDR2: SNHLY and FYNNEI. The CDR3 spans 17 residues. In DNA, the CDR3 is TGTGCCAGCAGAGGAGGAGAGCGGGAGGGCCTCAGGAATGAGCAGTTCTTC. Its translation is CASRGGEREGLRNEQFF.

This clone is a singleton in its sample. The rearrangement uses TRBV5-5 and TRBJ1-2; D is unclear. Trimming cost V 0 bases and J 4 bases, with 7 bases left between them. Germline-derived CDR1 and CDR2 are SGHKS and YYEKEE (reference sequence). CDR3 length: 13 amino acids. CDR3 region: CASSLDSIYGYTF. The DNA for the CDR3 is TGTGCCAGCAGCTTGGACAGTATCTATGGCTACACCTTC.

This chain connects TRBV6-6 to TRBJ1-1; 8 bases are shared with TRBD1. V dropped 6 bases and J dropped 4; count of bases not matched to a gene: 7. The CDR3 runs to 14 residues. The germline CDR1 and CDR2 sequences are MNHNY and SVGAGI (reference sequence). The CDR3 loop is CASRTTGEATEAFF. Here the CDR3 DNA reads TGTGCCAGCAGAACGACAGGGGAAGCCACTGAAGCTTTCTTT.

This chain joins TRBV7-8 and TRBJ2-7; 9 bases are a match to TRBD2. V shed 0 bases and J 5 bases; nucleotides not matched to a gene: 14. Germline loops: CDR1 SGHVS, CDR2 FQNEAQ. The CDR3 runs to 18 residues. The CDR3 nucleotides read TGTGCCAGCAGCTTAGCGTTGGCTAGCGGGGATCTCCTCCACGAGCAGTACTTC. It is translated as CASSLALASGDLLHEQYF.

The chain has TRBV29-1 and TRBJ2-7, with D unresolved. The CDR3 spans 10 residues. Between the trimmed V and J ends, which lost 5 bases and 1 base, there was a span of 3 bases. Germline CDR1 SQVTM, CDR2 ANQGSEA. The CDR3 bases are TGCAGCGTTCAATCCTACGAGCAGTACTTC. Amino acid sequence: CSVQSYEQYF.

V and J are TRBV6-6 and TRBJ2-3, with a weak D call TRBD2 (7 bases). The V gene's germline CDR1 is MNHNY and CDR2 SVGAGI (reference sequence). The CDR3 length is 14 residues. The germline V and J ends were trimmed by 8 bases and 4 bases, with 16 bases remaining between them. CDR3 nucleotide sequence: TGTGCCAGCGGGACTGGGGGGGCCCCAGATACGCAGTATTTT. It specifies CASGTGGAPDTQYF.

V and J are TRBV28 and TRBJ2-5; the match to TRBD1 covers 8 bases. The J call may be incorrect, as the DNA end agrees better with TRBJ2-7. Germline V gives CDR1 MDHEN, CDR2 SYDVKM. CDR3 size: 12 residues. The CDR3 region is CASTDRVGEQYF. CDR3 nucleotide sequence: TGTGCCAGCACGGACAGGGTGGGCGAGCAGTACTTC.

V gene TRBV28 combines with J gene TRBJ2-7; TRBD1 agrees at 7 bases. There are 13 residues in the CDR3. J gave up 3 bases and V 7 bases, and 6 bases lay outside the gene matches. Per germline, CDR1 MDHEN and CDR2 SYDVKM. CDR3 amino acids: CASNIGQDYEQYF. The CDR3 DNA sequence: TGTGCCAGCAATATAGGACAGGACTACGAGCAGTACTTC.

The chain recombines TRBV28 with TRBJ2-7; D call uncertain. The V gene's germline CDR1 is MDHEN and CDR2 SYDVKM. The CDR3 totals 13 residues. Trimming shortened V by 7 bases and J by 4 bases, and 14 bases separated the two germline ends. Here the CDR3 DNA reads TGTGCCAGCACCCCAAGACCGGCGTACGAGCAGTACTTC. Protein sequence: CASTPRPAYEQYF.

V gene TRBV2 combines with J gene TRBJ2-1, with TRBD2 identical over 7 bases. Per the germline V gene, CDR1 is SNHLY and CDR2 is FYNNEI. The CDR3 is made up of 15 amino acids. The trim removed 6 bases at V and 0 bases at J, leaving 5 bases unmatched. For the CDR3, the DNA is TGTGCCAGCAGGCCAGCGGGGAGCTCCTACAATGAGCAGTTCTTC. Encoded protein: CASRPAGSSYNEQFF.

This chain joins TRBV11-2 and TRBJ1-3; 10 bases are a match to TRBD1. CDR1 is SGHAT and CDR2 is FQNNGV in the germline V gene. With 4 bases clipped from V and 0 bases from J, the junction kept 12 bases outside the gene matches. This CDR3 has 19 residues. CDR3 bases: TGTGCCAGCAGCTCAATACCGGGACAGGGGTCGGACTCTGGAAACACCATATATTTT. Its translation: CASSSIPGQGSDSGNTIYF.

V gene TRBV28 combines with J gene TRBJ2-7; no firm D call. Trimming shortened V by 7 bases and J by 5 bases, and 24 bases separated the two germline ends. The V gene's germline CDR1 is MDHEN and CDR2 SYDVKM. There are 16 residues in the CDR3. This CDR3 is CASTPGSRRVINEQYF. In DNA form, the CDR3 reads TGTGCCAGCACCCCGGGCTCCCGGCGAGTGATAAACGAGCAGTACTTC. Combining the CDR3 with reference TRBV28 and TRBJ2-7 gives the whole variable domain DVKVTQSSRYLVKRTGEKVFLECVQDMDHENMFWYRQDPGLGLRLIYFSYDVKMKEKGDIPEGYSVSREKKERFSLILESASTNQTSMYLCASTPGSRRVINEQYFGPGTRLTVT.

This chain joins TRBV29-1 and TRBJ1-1; the D gene is possibly TRBD1 (6 bases). V lost 7 bases, J lost 1 base, and 7 bases lay in between. Germline-derived CDR1 and CDR2 are SQVTM and ANQGSEA. The CDR3 contains 11 residues. CDR3 residues: CSGTENTEAFF. Written as DNA, the CDR3 is TGCAGCGGGACAGAGAACACTGAAGCTTTCTTT.